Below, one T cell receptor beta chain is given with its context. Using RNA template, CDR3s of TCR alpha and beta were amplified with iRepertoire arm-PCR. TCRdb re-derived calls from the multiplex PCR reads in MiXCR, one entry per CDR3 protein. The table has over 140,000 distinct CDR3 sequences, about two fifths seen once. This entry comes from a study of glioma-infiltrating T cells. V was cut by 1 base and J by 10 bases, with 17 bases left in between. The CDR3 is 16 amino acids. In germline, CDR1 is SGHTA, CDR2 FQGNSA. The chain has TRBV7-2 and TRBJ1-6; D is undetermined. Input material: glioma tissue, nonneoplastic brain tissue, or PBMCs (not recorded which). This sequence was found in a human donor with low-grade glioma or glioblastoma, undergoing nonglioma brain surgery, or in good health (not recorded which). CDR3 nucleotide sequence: TGTGCCAGCAGCTTAGGTGTGTCCAGTCTCGAATCACCCCTCCACTTT. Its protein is CASSLGVSSLESPLHF.